Here is one T cell receptor (beta chain) with its context. Primers: 60 Vbeta forward and 13 Jbeta reverse. Produced via immunoSEQ multiplex PCR; TCRdb's table is partial and in-frame only. The sample contains approximately 96,000 clones, roughly 70% of which appear only once. The source of the sample is a study of cytomegalovirus exposure and HLA in healthy donors. Per germline, CDR1 MNHEY and CDR2 SMNVEV (reference sequence). The CDR3 extends over 16 amino acids. The trim removed 5 bases at V and 5 bases at J, leaving 10 bases unmatched. This receptor was obtained from a male donor in good health and CMV-seronegative. The sequenced sample was PBMCs. The rearrangement uses TRBV27 and TRBJ2-2; 8 bases agree with TRBD2. CDR3 sequence (DNA): TGTGCCAGCAGTACTCAAGCGGGAGCGAGGACCGGGGAGCTGTTTTTT. As protein: CASSTQAGARTGELFF.